This T cell receptor beta chain comes out of a study of blood T cell repertoires in COVID-19. Study details: The United States, Italy and Spain were the sources of the acute and convalescent COVID-19 samples. The cDNA or gDNA used as material had been derived from T cells, B-cell-depleted T cells, or PBMCs.

Study processing details: Counts of nucleated cells, estimated from reference gene primer amplification, were obtained. Assay: immunoSEQ multiplex PCR; the TCRdb copy retains only in-frame clones and omits some. Clone size and V and J calls were adopted from that table, with D and trimming inferred from the DNA. The top ten clones hold 6.5% to 7.5% of a sample with fewer than 85,000 clones, 65% to 90% of them seen once. V was pared by 6 bases and J by 3 bases, with 15 bases between. Germline V lookup: CDR1 MDHEN, CDR2 SYDVKM. The CDR3 is 16 residues long. Followed over time, Seattle patients had been enrolled while infection was active.

Sequencing was carried out using peripheral blood. This sequence joins TRBV28 and TRBJ1-6; D is possibly TRBD1 (6 bases). The clonotype originates from a man aged 30 to 39 with COVID-19, enrolled during active disease. CDR3 amino acids: CASSARGGLYNSPLHF. The CDR3 DNA follows: TGTGCCAGCAGCGCACGGGGGGGGCTCTATAATTCACCCCTCCACTTT.